A selection of T cell receptor beta chains follows, all from one sample in a study of response to subunit inactivated influenza vaccine. TCRdb called the RT-PCR reads again in MiXCR, with one record for every CDR3 protein. The sample contains around 600,000 distinct CDR3 sequences, approximately 10% of which appear only once. This sample also appeared in a second study, on T cells expressing NK-cell markers.

The source material was PBMCs from blood, sampled on the day of vaccination. Every receptor here comes from a man aged 45-65 years who received an inactivated influenza vaccine. The CDR3 runs from the conserved cysteine through the conserved F or W. A D gene is named only where the DNA matches it firmly. Only some rows state a clone size, as once, few, many or a class for expanded clones.

abundance | d_gene | j_gene | v_gene | CDR3nt | CDR3aa
few | TRBD1 | TRBJ2-3 | TRBV15 | TGTGCCACCAGCAGAGTCCCGACGGACAGGGATACGCAGTATTTT | CATSRVPTDRDTQYF
few | - | TRBJ2-7 | TRBV20-1 | TGCAGTGCTAGAGGCGGGAATAACGAGCAGTACTTC | CSARGGNNEQYF
many | - | TRBJ2-7 | TRBV12-3/TRBV12-4 | TGTGCCAGCAGTCGGCGTCCTCGGGACAACTACGAGCAGTACTTC | CASSRRPRDNYEQYF
- | TRBD2 | TRBJ2-2 | TRBV4-1 | TGCGCCAGCAGCCAAGAAACTAGCGGGAGGGCGAACACCGGGGAGCTGTTTTTT | CASSQETSGRANTGELFF
once | - | TRBJ2-7 | TRBV6-2/TRBV6-3 | TGTGCCAGCAGTAATACCATTCAGGGAATCTACGAGCAGTACTTC | CASSNTIQGIYEQYF
- | TRBD1 | TRBJ2-3 | TRBV23-1 | TGCGCCAGCAGTCAAGGGACAGACCCTTTT | CASSQGTDPF
many | - | TRBJ2-1 | TRBV7-2 | TGTGCCAGCAGCCCCCGCTCGGGGGATGAGCAGTTCTTC | CASSPRSGDEQFF
few | - | TRBJ1-2 | TRBV6-5 | TGTGCCAGCAGTTACGCCCGGGCCTACTATGGCTACACCTTC | CASSYARAYYGYTF
- | - | TRBJ2-7 | TRBV5-1 | TGCGCCAGCAGCTCGGGAGGGGGCACCTCTTCCTACGAGCAGTACTTC | CASSSGGGTSSYEQYF
few | TRBD1 | TRBJ2-7 | TRBV18 | TGTGCCAGCTCAGGCGACAGGGACCTCTACGAGCAGTACTTC | CASSGDRDLYEQYF
few | - | TRBJ2-4 | TRBV7-9 | TGTGCCAGCAGCCTAGACTCCGGGACCTACGGTGGAGTTCAGTACTTC | CASSLDSGTYGGVQYF
- | TRBD1 | TRBJ1-2 | TRBV7-9 | TGTGCCAGCAGACGGGACAGCAACCCCTATGGCTACACCTTC | CASRRDSNPYGYTF
- | - | TRBJ1-4 | TRBV7-8 | TGTGCCAGCACCCCGTACCGAGGGGCGGATGAAAAACTGTTTTTT | CASTPYRGADEKLFF
few | - | TRBJ1-2 | TRBV2 | TGTGCCAGTACCGGCCGGGGGTACTTTGGCTACACCTTC | CASTGRGYFGYTF
- | TRBD1 | TRBJ2-1 | TRBV5-1 | TGCGCCAGCAGCTTCGGACAGGGGGCTTACAATGAGCAGTTCTTC | CASSFGQGAYNEQFF
few | TRBD2 | TRBJ2-7 | TRBV10-3 | TGTGCCATCCGGCGGGAGGGCCCCTACGAGCAGTACTTC | CAIRREGPYEQYF
- | - | TRBJ2-7 | TRBV24-1 | TGTGCCACCAGTGACATCGGGAATATGTCCTACGAGCAGTACTTC | CATSDIGNMSYEQYF
many | TRBD2 | TRBJ2-1 | TRBV11-1 | TGTGCCAGCAGCCCCAACCCTAGGGCGGGAGGGCCGCGGAATGAGCAGTTCTTC | CASSPNPRAGGPRNEQFF
few | - | TRBJ2-1 | TRBV12-3/TRBV12-4 | TGTGCCAGCAGTGAGGGACACGCTGGATACAATGAGCAGTTCTTC | CASSEGHAGYNEQFF
few | - | TRBJ2-5 | TRBV5-1 | TGCGCCAGCAGCTTGGCGGGGGACCTGTACCAAGAGACCCAGTACTTC | CASSLAGDLYQETQYF
few | TRBD2 | TRBJ2-7 | TRBV28 | TGTGCCAGCAGTCCTCCAAGCGGGAGGGTCTACGAGCAGTACTTC | CASSPPSGRVYEQYF
few | TRBD2 | TRBJ2-2 | TRBV6-5 | TGTGCCAGCAGTTACTCTACTAGCGGCACCGGGGAGCTGTTTTTT | CASSYSTSGTGELFF
few | TRBD2 | TRBJ2-1 | TRBV5-1 | TGCGCCAGCAGCTCCCCTAATGTTGCGGGAGGTGGCTCCTACAATGAGCAGTTCTTC | CASSSPNVAGGGSYNEQFF
few | TRBD1 | TRBJ1-2 | TRBV30 | TGTGCCTGCTGGGACAGGGGGCTGGCCGGCTACACCTTC | CACWDRGLAGYTF
few | - | TRBJ2-2 | TRBV20-1 | TGCAGTGCTAGTCAGTTCGCGAACACCGGGGAGCTGTTTTTT | CSASQFANTGELFF
many | - | TRBJ2-7 | TRBV5-1 | TGCGCCAGCAGTCCCGGCTCATCCTACGAGCAGTACTTC | CASSPGSSYEQYF
few | - | TRBJ1-1 | TRBV11-2 | TGTGCCAGCACCACCAACCGGGGGACTGAAGCTTTCTTT | CASTTNRGTEAFF
few | - | TRBJ2-1 | TRBV12-3/TRBV12-4 | TGTGCCAGCAGCCCCTCGGGGGCGCGCAATGAGCAGTTCTTC | CASSPSGARNEQFF
many | - | TRBJ2-5 | TRBV6-2/TRBV6-3 | TGTGCCAGCAGTTACGCCGGGACACTCCAAGAGACCCAGTACTTC | CASSYAGTLQETQYF
few | - | TRBJ2-5 | TRBV9 | TGTGCCAGCAGCCTAGCCCCCGGGGACCAAGAGACCCAGTACTTC | CASSLAPGDQETQYF
- | - | TRBJ1-5 | TRBV20-1 | TGCAGTGCTAGAGTAGGGAACGCGAATCAGCCCCAGCATTTT | CSARVGNANQPQHF
- | - | TRBJ1-4 | TRBV7-2 | TGTGCCAGCAGCTTACAGGGGTTGGGGGAAAAACTGTTTTTT | CASSLQGLGEKLFF
- | - | TRBJ2-4 | TRBV6-1 | TGTGCCAGCAGACCGACGGACGGACTAGCCAAAAACATTCAGTACTTC | CASRPTDGLAKNIQYF
many | - | TRBJ2-7 | TRBV7-9 | TGTGCCAGCAGCTACCCTACGATGGGTTACGAGCAGTACTTC | CASSYPTMGYEQYF
many | - | TRBJ1-5 | TRBV19 | TGTGCCAGTAGTATCGGAAAAGGTAGAAGTCTCGGGCAGCCCCAGCATTTT | CASSIGKGRSLGQPQHF
- | TRBD2 | TRBJ2-3 | TRBV20-1 | TGCAGTGCTACGGGACTAGCCGGAGTGTCAGATACGCAGTATTTT | CSATGLAGVSDTQYF
many | TRBD2 | TRBJ2-3 | TRBV6-2/TRBV6-3 | TGTGCCAGCAGACCCCTTAGCGGGAGACACACAGATACGCAGTATTTT | CASRPLSGRHTDTQYF
many | - | TRBJ2-7 | TRBV29-1 | TGCAGCGTAACCGGGCCGAACGACGGGCAGTACTTC | CSVTGPNDGQYF
few | TRBD1 | TRBJ2-2 | TRBV5-1 | TGCGCCAGCAGCACCGGGACAGGGGGCTTTGGAACCGGGGAGCTGTTTTTT | CASSTGTGGFGTGELFF
- | - | TRBJ2-3 | TRBV7-9 | TGTGCCAGCAGCTTAGTTACAGGGAAAGATACGCAGTATTTT | CASSLVTGKDTQYF
once | - | TRBJ2-5 | TRBV6-2/TRBV6-3 | TGTGCCAGCAGTTACGCCCTCCAGGATTTCCAAGAGACCCAGTACTTC | CASSYALQDFQETQYF
few | - | TRBJ1-2 | TRBV4-2 | TGTGCCAGCAGCCAAGTGGGGTTCTATGGCTACACCTTC | CASSQVGFYGYTF
few | - | TRBJ2-7 | TRBV20-1 | TGCAGTGCTGGACGGACCTCCTACGAGCAGTACTTC | CSAGRTSYEQYF
- | - | TRBJ1-2 | TRBV29-1 | TGCAGCGTCTCAAGCGGGTCAGGGTTTAGCTATGGCTACACCTTC | CSVSSGSGFSYGYTF
- | - | TRBJ2-7 | TRBV27 | TGTGCCAGCAGTTTCCGGGACAACTACGAGCAGTACTTC | CASSFRDNYEQYF
few | TRBD1 | TRBJ2-2 | TRBV3-1 | TGTGCCAGCAGCCAAGATAAGGGCAGGGGGAGCACCGGGGAGCTGTTTTTT | CASSQDKGRGSTGELFF
many | - | TRBJ2-7 | TRBV28 | TGTGCCAGCAGTTTACTTCCGGGAGTCTACGAGCAGTACTTC | CASSLLPGVYEQYF
few | TRBD1 | TRBJ2-1 | TRBV7-6 | TGTGCCAGCAGCTCCGCCGGGGACAGGGGGCACAATGAGCAGTTCTTC | CASSSAGDRGHNEQFF
few | - | TRBJ2-2 | TRBV6-1 | TGTGCCAGCAGCTTTTGGGGGGAAGGGGCCGGGGAGCTGTTTTTT | CASSFWGEGAGELFF
few | TRBD2 | TRBJ2-7 | TRBV11-2 | TGTGCCAGCAGCTTAGACACAGTTAGCGGGGGGGCCGGCGAGCAGTACTTC | CASSLDTVSGGAGEQYF
few | TRBD1 | TRBJ2-1 | TRBV2 | TGTGCCATAAATGGGGTCGCCGGGACAGGGTATTCCCATGAGCAGTTCTTC | CAINGVAGTGYSHEQFF
many | - | TRBJ2-3 | TRBV27 | TGTGCCAGCAGTTTATTCGGACAGACACGCACAGATACGCAGTATTTT | CASSLFGQTRTDTQYF
- | - | TRBJ2-2 | TRBV11-2 | TGTGCCAGCAGCTTAGAAGGGGGGAACACCGGGGAGCTGTTTTTT | CASSLEGGNTGELFF
- | TRBD1 | TRBJ2-7 | TRBV5-1 | TGCGCCAGCAGCTTGGTGGGACAGAAAACCTACGAGCAGTACTTC | CASSLVGQKTYEQYF
few | - | TRBJ2-3 | TRBV11-1 | TGTGCCAGCAGCCGTGCGCCGACCGTAGCGAGCACAGATACGCAGTATTTT | CASSRAPTVASTDTQYF
few | - | TRBJ1-1 | TRBV5-1 | TGCGCCAGCAGAGAAACCGACCAGAACACTGAAGCTTTCTTT | CASRETDQNTEAFF
many | TRBD1 | TRBJ2-2 | TRBV5-1 | TGCGCCAGCAGCACACAGGGGGCGCAAACCGGGGAGCTGTTTTTT | CASSTQGAQTGELFF
few | TRBD1 | TRBJ2-7 | TRBV28 | TGTGCCAGCAGTAAGACAGGGAATCCGTACGAGCAGTACTTC | CASSKTGNPYEQYF